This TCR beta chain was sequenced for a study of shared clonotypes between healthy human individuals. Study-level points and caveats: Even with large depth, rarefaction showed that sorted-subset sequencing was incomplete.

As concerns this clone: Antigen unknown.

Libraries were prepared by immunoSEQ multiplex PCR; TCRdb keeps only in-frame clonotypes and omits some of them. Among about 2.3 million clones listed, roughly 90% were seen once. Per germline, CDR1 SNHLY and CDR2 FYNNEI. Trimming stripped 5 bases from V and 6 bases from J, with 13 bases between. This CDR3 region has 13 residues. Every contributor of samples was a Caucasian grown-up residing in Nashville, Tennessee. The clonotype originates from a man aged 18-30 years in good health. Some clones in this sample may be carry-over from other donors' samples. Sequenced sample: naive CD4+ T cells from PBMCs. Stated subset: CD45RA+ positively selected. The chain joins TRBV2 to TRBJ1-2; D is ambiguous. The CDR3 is CASSSFQENGYTF. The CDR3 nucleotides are TGTGCCAGCAGTTCGTTCCAGGAGAATGGCTACACCTTC. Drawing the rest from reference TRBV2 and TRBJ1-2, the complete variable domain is EPEVTQTPSHQVTQMGQEVILRCVPISNHLYFYWYRQILGQKVEFLVSFYNNEISEKSEIFDDQFSVERPDGSNFTLKIRSTKLEDSAMYFCASSSFQENGYTFGSGTRLTVV.